The rows below give T cell receptor beta chains drawn from one sample of a study of Tregs in tolerant kidney transplant recipients. Here immunoSEQ multiplex PCR was the method, and the copy in TCRdb shows in-frame clones only, minus some. The sample records tens of thousands of clones, roughly 89% being singletons. The starting material was CD4+ T cells from blood, obtained before the transplant. Receptors originate from a human donor who received a combined kidney and bone marrow transplant. The CDR3 runs from the conserved cysteine through the conserved F or W. D genes are given only for firm matches. Size values are once, few and many counts, or a class for expanded clones, and some rows have none.

J gene: TRBJ1-2
D gene: TRBD1
clone size: .
V gene: TRBV9
CDR3 protein: CASSPLGAGGANYGYTF
CDR3 DNA: TGTGCCAGCAGCCCCCTGGGGGCAGGGGGAGCTAACTATGGCTACACCTTC

J gene: TRBJ2-1
D gene: TRBD2
clone size: .
V gene: TRBV15
CDR3 protein: CATSGTSVSYNEQFF
CDR3 DNA: TGTGCCACCAGCGGAACTAGCGTCTCCTACAATGAGCAGTTCTTC

J gene: TRBJ2-1
D gene: .
clone size: .
V gene: TRBV4-3
CDR3 protein: CASSQDQGRSSYNEQFF
CDR3 DNA: TGCGCCAGCAGCCAAGATCAAGGCCGGAGCTCCTACAATGAGCAGTTCTTC

J gene: TRBJ2-2
D gene: .
clone size: .
V gene: TRBV19
CDR3 protein: CASSMVAVGGELFF
CDR3 DNA: TGTGCCAGTAGTATGGTTGCGGTCGGCGGGGAGCTGTTTTTT

J gene: TRBJ2-1
D gene: TRBD2
clone size: .
V gene: TRBV7-2
CDR3 protein: CASSLDTGGYNEQFF
CDR3 DNA: TGTGCCAGCAGCTTAGATACGGGGGGCTACAATGAGCAGTTCTTC

J gene: TRBJ2-5
D gene: .
clone size: .
V gene: TRBV5-1
CDR3 protein: CASSFFGQETQYF
CDR3 DNA: TGCGCCAGCAGCTTTTTTGGTCAGGAGACCCAGTACTTC

J gene: TRBJ2-1
D gene: TRBD1
clone size: .
V gene: TRBV19
CDR3 protein: CASSTDRGPYNEQFF
CDR3 DNA: TGTGCCAGTAGTACCGACAGGGGACCCTACAATGAGCAGTTCTTC

J gene: TRBJ2-6
D gene: .
clone size: .
V gene: TRBV7-8
CDR3 protein: CASYPQSRANVLTF
CDR3 DNA: TGTGCCAGCTACCCACAAAGTCGGGCCAACGTCCTGACTTTC

J gene: TRBJ1-5
D gene: .
clone size: once
V gene: TRBV28
CDR3 protein: CASSLGANQPQHF
CDR3 DNA: TGTGCCAGCAGTTTGGGGGCAAATCAGCCCCAGCATTTT

J gene: TRBJ2-7
D gene: TRBD1
clone size: .
V gene: TRBV27
CDR3 protein: CASSPTPDRGRYEQYF
CDR3 DNA: TGTGCCAGCAGCCCCACCCCGGACAGGGGGCGGTACGAGCAGTACTTC

J gene: TRBJ2-7
D gene: .
clone size: .
V gene: TRBV2
CDR3 protein: CASSATEDYEQYF
CDR3 DNA: TGTGCCAGCAGTGCGACAGAAGACTACGAGCAGTACTTC

J gene: TRBJ2-4
D gene: .
clone size: .
V gene: TRBV7-9
CDR3 protein: CASSLSLAKNIQYF
CDR3 DNA: TGTGCCAGCAGCTTATCCCTAGCCAAAAACATTCAGTACTTC

J gene: TRBJ2-1
D gene: .
clone size: .
V gene: TRBV7-6
CDR3 protein: CASSSQPRDSYNEQFF
CDR3 DNA: TGTGCCAGCAGCTCCCAGCCCCGTGACAGCTACAATGAGCAGTTCTTC

J gene: TRBJ2-7
D gene: TRBD1
clone size: .
V gene: TRBV7-9
CDR3 protein: CASSYLGGQEGLEQYF
CDR3 DNA: TGTGCCAGCAGCTACCTAGGGGGACAGGAAGGGTTGGAGCAGTACTTC

J gene: TRBJ1-4
D gene: .
clone size: .
V gene: TRBV28
CDR3 protein: CASSSDGGKLFF
CDR3 DNA: TGTGCCAGCAGTTCTGACGGGGGAAAACTGTTTTTT

J gene: TRBJ1-2
D gene: .
clone size: .
V gene: TRBV2
CDR3 protein: CASSAQGSGGYTF
CDR3 DNA: TGTGCCAGCAGCGCCCAGGGTTCTGGCGGCTACACCTTC

J gene: TRBJ2-3
D gene: TRBD1
clone size: .
V gene: TRBV11-2
CDR3 protein: CASRSGGPDTQYF
CDR3 DNA: TGTGCCAGCAGATCAGGGGGCCCAGATACGCAGTATTTT

J gene: TRBJ2-7
D gene: .
clone size: once
V gene: TRBV14
CDR3 protein: CASSQPDSYEQYF
CDR3 DNA: TGTGCCAGCAGCCAACCAGACTCCTACGAGCAGTACTTC

J gene: TRBJ1-4
D gene: TRBD1
clone size: .
V gene: TRBV5-1
CDR3 protein: CASSQQGAGATNEKLFF
CDR3 DNA: TGCGCCAGCAGCCAACAGGGGGCGGGTGCAACTAATGAAAAACTGTTTTTT

J gene: TRBJ1-2
D gene: .
clone size: .
V gene: TRBV5-4
CDR3 protein: CASSPTGANYGYTF
CDR3 DNA: TGTGCCAGCAGCCCAACCGGAGCTAACTATGGCTACACCTTC

J gene: TRBJ2-7
D gene: TRBD2
clone size: few
V gene: TRBV5-1
CDR3 protein: CASSLDGLATEQYF
CDR3 DNA: TGCGCCAGCAGCTTGGACGGACTAGCGACAGAGCAGTACTTC

J gene: TRBJ2-3
D gene: TRBD2
clone size: .
V gene: TRBV2
CDR3 protein: CASTGAGLSTYTQYF
CDR3 DNA: TGTGCCAGCACGGGAGCGGGACTAAGTACTTATACGCAGTATTTT

J gene: TRBJ2-7
D gene: .
clone size: .
V gene: TRBV28
CDR3 protein: CASSFRRLPYEQYF
CDR3 DNA: TGTGCCAGCAGTTTTAGGAGACTACCTTACGAGCAGTACTTC

J gene: TRBJ2-1
D gene: TRBD2
clone size: .
V gene: TRBV7-8
CDR3 protein: CASSLVAGGPHEQFF
CDR3 DNA: TGTGCCAGCAGCTTAGTAGCGGGAGGGCCTCATGAGCAGTTCTTC

J gene: TRBJ2-2
D gene: .
clone size: once
V gene: TRBV5-1
CDR3 protein: CASSLGGTNTGELFF
CDR3 DNA: TGCGCCAGCAGCCTTGGCGGAACGAACACCGGGGAGCTGTTTTTT

J gene: TRBJ1-5
D gene: TRBD1
clone size: .
V gene: TRBV19
CDR3 protein: CASNDRGAIGPQHF
CDR3 DNA: TGTGCCAGTAACGACAGGGGGGCGATCGGGCCCCAGCATTTT

J gene: TRBJ2-7
D gene: TRBD1
clone size: few
V gene: TRBV19
CDR3 protein: CASSMRRQGAYEQYF
CDR3 DNA: TGTGCCAGTAGTATGAGGAGACAGGGGGCTTACGAGCAGTACTTC

J gene: TRBJ2-1
D gene: TRBD2
clone size: .
V gene: TRBV28
CDR3 protein: CASSLFRLAGDNEQFF
CDR3 DNA: TGTGCCAGCAGTTTATTCCGGCTAGCGGGCGACAATGAGCAGTTCTTC

J gene: TRBJ2-7
D gene: TRBD2
clone size: .
V gene: TRBV7-2
CDR3 protein: CASSSGLAGTEQYF
CDR3 DNA: TGTGCCAGCAGCTCAGGACTAGCGGGAACCGAGCAGTACTTC

J gene: TRBJ2-7
D gene: TRBD2
clone size: .
V gene: TRBV27
CDR3 protein: CASSSRGAGVYEQYF
CDR3 DNA: TGTGCCAGCAGTTCCCGGGGAGCGGGAGTGTACGAGCAGTACTTC

J gene: TRBJ2-7
D gene: .
clone size: .
V gene: TRBV28
CDR3 protein: CASSFGGTSDYEQYF
CDR3 DNA: TGTGCCAGCAGTTTTGGTGGGACTTCGGACTACGAGCAGTACTTC

J gene: TRBJ2-7
D gene: TRBD2
clone size: .
V gene: TRBV9
CDR3 protein: CASSVASSSGFVTYEQYF
CDR3 DNA: TGTGCCAGCAGCGTAGCGTCATCTAGCGGGTTCGTTACCTACGAGCAGTACTTC

J gene: TRBJ1-2
D gene: TRBD1
clone size: few
V gene: TRBV30
CDR3 protein: CAWSVYRGTEFGGYTF
CDR3 DNA: TGTGCCTGGAGTGTTTACAGGGGGACGGAGTTTGGTGGCTACACCTTC

J gene: TRBJ1-5
D gene: .
clone size: .
V gene: TRBV28
CDR3 protein: CASSLEQPTQPQHF
CDR3 DNA: TGTGCCAGCAGTTTAGAACAGCCAACTCAGCCCCAGCATTTT

J gene: TRBJ2-7
D gene: .
clone size: .
V gene: TRBV11-2
CDR3 protein: CASSLVRVHEQYF
CDR3 DNA: TGTGCCAGCAGCTTAGTGAGGGTCCACGAGCAGTACTTC

J gene: TRBJ2-7
D gene: TRBD2
clone size: few
V gene: TRBV10-3
CDR3 protein: CAISGGSGREGLDEQYF
CDR3 DNA: TGTGCCATCAGTGGAGGATCCGGGCGGGAGGGCCTTGACGAGCAGTACTTC